The TCR beta chain under discussion was sequenced for a study of blood T cell repertoires in COVID-19. Study as a whole: PBMCs, B-cell-depleted T cells, or T cells were the source of the cDNA or gDNA that made up the material.

J was trimmed by 0 bases and V by 4 bases; bases with no gene match: 9. This CDR3 contains 17 residues. Germline assignment: CDR1 SNHLY and CDR2 FYNNEI. Original processing notes: Researchers report that nucleated cell counts were estimated from reference gene primer amplification. Method: immunoSEQ multiplex PCR; TCRdb's copy keeps in-frame clones and lacks some. The V and J calls and the clone size are those of that table, but D and trimming were determined from the DNA. The sample lists some 150,000 clones; approximately 83% were seen once. This TCR came from a human donor in a cohort sampled during active COVID-19. The rearrangement links TRBV2 to TRBJ2-7, with 10 bases identical to TRBD2. The sequencing sample was made of peripheral blood. CDR3 nucleotides: TGTGCCAGCAGTGCCGTGTGGGCTAGCGGGAGCTCCTACGAGCAGTACTTC. It specifies CASSAVWASGSSYEQYF.